This passage covers 13 T cell receptor beta chains from one sample sequenced in a study of cytomegalovirus exposure and HLA in healthy donors. 13 Jbeta primers and 60 Vbeta primers were used for the PCR. Some clones are missing from TCRdb's copy, which holds only in-frame ones; the method was immunoSEQ multiplex PCR. The data show about 18,000 clones, with under 80% seen just once and approximately 3.7% held by the top ten. Specimen: PBMCs. These receptors were collected from a man younger than 30 in good health and CMV-seronegative.

V is TRBV10-3 and J is TRBJ1-2, with D maybe TRBD1 (5 bases). The V gene lost 8 bases and the J gene lost 5 bases, with 18 bases spanning the gap. Germline lookup yields CDR1 ENHRY and CDR2 SYGVKD. The CDR3 covers 14 residues. This chain's CDR3 is CAIGAPDSGYGYTF. CDR3 nucleotides: TGTGCCATCGGAGCCCCTGACTCAGGGTATGGCTACACCTTC.

This clone was seen only a few times. The chain links TRBV11-2 to TRBJ2-3; D is possibly TRBD1 (6 bases). Per the germline V gene, CDR1 is SGHAT and CDR2 is FQNNGV. Trimming pared 3 bases from V and 2 bases from J, leaving 9 bases between. This CDR3 contains 14 residues. In nucleotides, the CDR3 is TGTGCCAGCAGCTTCAGGGGAATCACAGATACGCAGTATTTT. Its translation: CASSFRGITDTQYF.

The chain uses TRBV25-1 and TRBJ2-1; a weak D match, TRBD1 (5 bases). Deletions cut 4 bases from V and 3 bases from J, with 13 bases between. CDR3 length: 15 residues. The germline gives CDR1 MGHDK, CDR2 SYGVNS. DNA of the CDR3: TGTGCCAGCAGTGGGGGCAGGCGGAACTACAATGAGCAGTTCTTC. Its translation is CASSGGRRNYNEQFF. Full variable domain (missing parts from reference TRBV25-1 and TRBJ2-1): EADIYQTPRYLVIGTGKKITLECSQTMGHDKMYWYQQDPGMELHLIHYSYGVNSTEKGDLSSESTVSRIRTEHFPLTLESARPSHTSQYLCASSGGRRNYNEQFFGPGTRLTVL.

The chain employs TRBV29-1 and TRBJ1-1; 8 nucleotides agree with TRBD1. V was pared by 8 bases and J by 4 bases, with 9 bases of the junction left unmatched. CDR3 length: 13 residues. CDR1 SQVTM and CDR2 ANQGSEA come from the germline V gene. Written as DNA, the CDR3 is TGCAGCACAAAATCCGGACAGGGCACTGAAGCTTTCTTT. This sequence encodes CSTKSGQGTEAFF.

V gene TRBV5-8 combines with J gene TRBJ1-2; D is unresolved. Trimming took off 4 bases at V and 1 base at J, with 17 bases between the two ends. The CDR3 sequence is 16 residues long. The germline V gene has CDR1 SGHTS and CDR2 YDEGEE. In nucleotides, the CDR3 is TGTGCCAGCAGCCCCGACGGTGTCAGACATAACTATGGCTACACCTTC. As protein: CASSPDGVRHNYGYTF.

The J gene is TRBJ1-2, the V gene TRBV5-1; 8 nucleotides agree with TRBD1. The length of the CDR3 is 16 residues. Germline V gene data show CDR1 as SGHRS and CDR2 as YFSETQ. Germline trimming cut 7 bases from V and 8 bases from J; bases unmatched to any gene: 19. The CDR3 loop is CASRTRATGQVSGYTF. The CDR3 nucleotides read TGCGCCAGCCGTACACGCGCAACGGGACAGGTGTCCGGCTACACCTTC.

This clone was counted between two and nine times. The chain couples TRBV6-6 to TRBJ1-5; a possible D gene is TRBD1 (6 bases). This CDR3 has 15 residues. Germline V gene sequence: CDR1 MNHNY, CDR2 SVGAGI (reference sequence). V gave up 2 bases and J gave up 3 bases, with 11 bases separating them. The CDR3 region is CASSYATGPNQPQHF. Here the CDR3 DNA reads TGTGCCAGCAGTTACGCGACAGGTCCCAATCAGCCCCAGCATTTT.

The chain employs TRBV6-1 and TRBJ1-5; possible D gene TRBD1, 6 bases. The CDR3 consists of 13 residues. CDR1 and CDR2 (germline): MNHNS, SASEGT. V lost 2 bases, J lost 7 bases, and 9 bases lay in between. The CDR3 DNA reads as TGTGCCAGCAGTGAAACAGGGCGGCAGCCCCAGCATTTT. It codes for CASSETGRQPQHF.

The chain couples TRBV5-4 to TRBJ2-1, with TRBD1 matching over 7 bases. The junction had 4 bases not matched to a gene; V was cut back by 4 bases and J by 0 bases. Germline-derived CDR1 and CDR2 are SGHNT and YYREEE (reference sequence). The CDR3 has 15 amino acids. Written as DNA, the CDR3 is TGTGCCAGCAGCACGGGACAGAGCTCCTACAATGAGCAGTTCTTC. It yields the protein CASSTGQSSYNEQFF.

The CDR3 DNA reads TGTGCCTTCCGGGAGTCAGCTAACTATGGCTACACCTTC. Its protein product is CAFRESANYGYTF. This chain connects TRBV6-1 to TRBJ1-2; D gene uncertain. CDR1 and CDR2 (germline): MNHNS, SASEGT. This CDR3 spans 13 amino acids. V lost 11 bases and J 0 bases, leaving 13 bases between the germline ends.

This rearrangement joins TRBV10-3 to TRBJ2-3; no clear D. Germline V gene data show CDR1 as ENHRY and CDR2 as SYGVKD. Trimming pared 7 bases from V and 2 bases from J, leaving 10 bases between. The CDR3 length is 13 residues. The CDR3 is CAIMSGLTDTQYF. The CDR3 DNA sequence: TGTGCCATCATGTCAGGCCTCACAGATACGCAGTATTTT.

This clone occurred a few times. This rearrangement joins TRBV18 to TRBJ2-1; no firm D call. The CDR3 loop spans 12 amino acids. CDR1 KGHSH and CDR2 LQKENI come from the germline V gene. V lost 2 bases, J lost 6 bases, and 5 bases lay in between. In DNA, the CDR3 is TGTGCCAGCTCACCAACTACCAATGAGCAGTTCTTC. Its protein is CASSPTTNEQFF.

This chain uses TRBV6-6 with TRBJ1-1, with D unresolved. Per the germline V gene, CDR1 is MNHNY and CDR2 is SVGAGI (reference sequence). V was cut by 8 bases and J by 0 bases, with 13 bases left in between. CDR3 length: 14 residues. Here the CDR3 DNA reads TGTGCCAGCGGGCCGCAGCCAATGAACACTGAAGCTTTCTTT. This sequence encodes CASGPQPMNTEAFF.